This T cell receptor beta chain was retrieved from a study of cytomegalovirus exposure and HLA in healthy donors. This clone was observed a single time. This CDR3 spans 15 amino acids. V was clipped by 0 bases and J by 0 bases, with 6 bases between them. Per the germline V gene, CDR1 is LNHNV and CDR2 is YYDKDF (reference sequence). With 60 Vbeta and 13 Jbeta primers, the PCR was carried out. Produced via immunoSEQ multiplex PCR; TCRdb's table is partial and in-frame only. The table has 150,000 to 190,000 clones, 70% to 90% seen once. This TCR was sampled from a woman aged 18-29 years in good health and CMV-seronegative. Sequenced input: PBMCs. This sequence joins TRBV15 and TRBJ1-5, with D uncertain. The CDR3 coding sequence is TGTGCCACCAGCAGAGATCCAGATAGCAATCAGCCCCAGCATTTT. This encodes CATSRDPDSNQPQHF.